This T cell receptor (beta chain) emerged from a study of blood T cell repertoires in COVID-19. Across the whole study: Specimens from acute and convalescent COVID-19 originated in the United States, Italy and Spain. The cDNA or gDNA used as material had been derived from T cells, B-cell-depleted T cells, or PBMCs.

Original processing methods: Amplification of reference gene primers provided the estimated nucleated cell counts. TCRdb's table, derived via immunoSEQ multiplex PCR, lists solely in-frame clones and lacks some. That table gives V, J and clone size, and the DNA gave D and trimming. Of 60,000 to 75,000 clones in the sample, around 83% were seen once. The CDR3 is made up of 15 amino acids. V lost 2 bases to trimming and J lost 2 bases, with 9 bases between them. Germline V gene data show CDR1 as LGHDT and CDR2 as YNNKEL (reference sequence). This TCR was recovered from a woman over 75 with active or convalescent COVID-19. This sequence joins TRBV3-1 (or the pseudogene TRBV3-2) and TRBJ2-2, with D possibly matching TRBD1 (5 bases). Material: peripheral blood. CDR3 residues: CASSQRGTNTGELFF. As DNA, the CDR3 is TGTGCCAGCAGCCAAAGGGGCACAAACACCGGGGAGCTGTTTTTT.